Listed below are T cell receptor beta chains from one sample, sequenced in a study of a mutant IDH1 vaccine in newly diagnosed glioma. The repertoire was sequenced with immunoSEQ multiplex PCR; TCRdb's copy has only in-frame clones and lacks some. The sample has tens of thousands of clones, roughly 88% seen once. Material: PBMCs, obtained from a glioma patient treated with radiotherapy, temozolomide or both. Source of these receptors: a man aged 40-49 years with glioma. Each CDR3 is given with its conserved first and last residue. The D gene is left open where the match is weak. Size tells how often a clone was seen (once, few, many) or the class of an expanded clone, and some rows leave it out.

V gene	D gene	clone size	J gene	CDR3 protein	CDR3 DNA
TRBV6-4	NA	NA	TRBJ2-3	CASSADDGTGADTQYF	TGTGCCAGCAGTGCTGACGACGGGACGGGGGCAGATACGCAGTATTTT
TRBV6-4	NA	NA	TRBJ2-2	CASSPTAPNTGELFF	TGTGCCAGCAGCCCGACTGCACCGAACACCGGGGAGCTGTTTTTT
TRBV29-1	NA	few	TRBJ1-1	CSAGGLVNTEAFF	TGCAGCGCTGGGGGGCTGGTGAACACTGAAGCTTTCTTT
TRBV27	TRBD1	NA	TRBJ1-2	CASRLTGVTNYGYTF	TGTGCCAGCAGGCTTACAGGGGTCACTAACTATGGCTACACCTTC
TRBV6-1	NA	NA	TRBJ1-2	CASSEGGSYGYTF	TGTGCCAGCAGTGAGGGGGGCAGCTATGGCTACACCTTC
TRBV5-1	TRBD2	NA	TRBJ2-1	CASSLGREGQQFF	TGCGCCAGCAGCTTAGGGCGGGAGGGCCAGCAGTTCTTC
TRBV4-1	TRBD2	once	TRBJ2-5	CASSQEKELAGGETQYF	TGCGCCAGCAGCCAAGAAAAAGAACTAGCGGGAGGGGAGACCCAGTACTTC
TRBV7-2	NA	NA	TRBJ1-5	CASSLESQVGNQPQHF	TGTGCCAGCAGCTTAGAGTCACAGGTTGGCAATCAGCCCCAGCATTTT
TRBV7-9	NA	few	TRBJ1-2	CASSLLQGTYGYTF	TGTGCCAGCAGCTTATTACAAGGGACCTATGGCTACACCTTC
TRBV7-8	NA	NA	TRBJ2-7	CASGRDRTYEQYF	TGTGCCAGCGGGCGGGACAGAACCTACGAGCAGTACTTC
TRBV27	NA	NA	TRBJ1-1	CASSPAQGKQAFF	TGTGCCAGCAGTCCAGCACAGGGAAAGCAAGCTTTCTTT
TRBV10-1	TRBD1	NA	TRBJ1-2	CASSEGYTGQGGVDYGYTF	TGCGCCAGCAGTGAGGGGTACACGGGACAGGGAGGTGTGGACTATGGCTACACCTTC
TRBV18	NA	NA	TRBJ1-1	CASSRTDNTEAFF	TGTGCCAGCTCAAGGACCGATAACACTGAAGCTTTCTTT
TRBV6-6	TRBD1	NA	TRBJ1-1	CASSLGTGGTEAFF	TGTGCCAGCAGTTTAGGGACAGGGGGCACTGAAGCTTTCTTT
TRBV5-1	NA	NA	TRBJ1-2	CASSLALTPSYGYTF	TGCGCCAGCAGCTTGGCCCTCACACCCTCCTATGGCTACACCTTC
TRBV27	NA	NA	TRBJ1-2	CASRPTGALANYGYTF	TGTGCCAGCAGACCGACAGGAGCCTTAGCTAACTATGGCTACACCTTC
TRBV9	NA	NA	TRBJ2-3	CASSVGRMADTQYF	TGTGCCAGCAGCGTCGGGAGAATGGCAGATACGCAGTATTTT
TRBV4-1	TRBD1	NA	TRBJ2-7	CASRDPQGAEQYF	TGCGCCAGCAGAGACCCACAGGGGGCCGAGCAGTACTTC
TRBV6-4	NA	NA	TRBJ2-3	CASSDSGGSDTQYF	TGTGCCAGCAGTGACTCGGGGGGTTCAGATACGCAGTATTTT
TRBV11-2	TRBD2	NA	TRBJ2-3	CASSFAGGGTDTQYF	TGTGCCAGCAGCTTCGCGGGAGGGGGCACAGATACGCAGTATTTT
TRBV15	TRBD1	NA	TRBJ2-7	CATSRVGQTYEQYF	TGTGCCACCAGCAGAGTGGGACAGACCTACGAGCAGTACTTC
TRBV11-2	TRBD2	NA	TRBJ2-7	CASSTTSDRTF	TGTGCCAGCAGCACGACTAGCGACAGAACCTTC
TRBV12-2	NA	NA	TRBJ1-5	CASRLYPGGREPQHF	TGTGCAAGTCGCCTCTATCCAGGGGGCAGGGAGCCCCAGCATTTT
TRBV7-9	NA	NA	TRBJ2-7	CASSSRRRDSYEQYF	TGTGCCAGCAGCTCACGGCGTAGGGACTCCTACGAGCAGTACTTC
TRBV6-6	NA	NA	TRBJ2-2	CASSYDRRNTGELFF	TGTGCCAGCAGTTATGATCGGAGGAACACCGGGGAGCTGTTTTTT
TRBV6-5	NA	NA	TRBJ2-4	CASNCTGMENIQYF	TGTGCCAGCAATTGTACAGGGATGGAAAACATTCAGTACTTC
TRBV6-5	NA	NA	TRBJ2-1	CASSYSGGMTNEQFF	TGTGCCAGCAGTTACTCGGGCGGGATGACCAATGAGCAGTTCTTC
TRBV4-1	TRBD1	NA	TRBJ2-2	CASSQEGNRGPTGELFF	TGCGCCAGCAGCCAAGAGGGAAACAGGGGGCCCACCGGGGAGCTGTTTTTT
TRBV27	NA	NA	TRBJ2-7	CASSSLVNRDEQYF	TGTGCCAGCAGTTCTCTAGTAAATCGGGACGAGCAGTACTTC
TRBV6-4	TRBD2	NA	TRBJ2-1	CASSSAGGDHEQFF	TGTGCCAGCAGTTCAGCGGGAGGGGATCATGAGCAGTTCTTC
TRBV27	NA	NA	TRBJ2-7	CAPLYLLTSYEQYF	TGTGCCCCCCTGTACCTCCTCACATCCTACGAGCAGTACTTC
TRBV7-2	TRBD1	NA	TRBJ1-3	CASSVQGASGNTIYF	TGTGCCAGCAGCGTCCAGGGGGCGTCCGGAAACACCATATATTTT
TRBV6-5	NA	NA	TRBJ1-5	CASSYLAGPDQPQHF	TGTGCCAGCAGTTACTTGGCGGGGCCAGATCAGCCCCAGCATTTT
TRBV9	NA	NA	TRBJ2-2	CASSVAPNTGELFF	TGTGCCAGCAGCGTAGCCCCGAACACCGGGGAGCTGTTTTTT
TRBV5-8	NA	NA	TRBJ2-3	CASSSDQATQYF	TGTGCCAGCAGCAGTGACCAAGCTACGCAGTATTTT
TRBV5-1	TRBD1	NA	TRBJ1-1	CASSLASGGKMNTEAFF	TGCGCCAGCAGCTTGGCGTCAGGGGGTAAAATGAACACTGAAGCTTTCTTT
TRBV7-9	NA	NA	TRBJ2-1	CASSDFDGTYNEQFF	TGTGCCAGCAGCGATTTCGATGGGACCTACAATGAGCAGTTCTTC
TRBV9	NA	few	TRBJ2-2	CASRYRQYTGELFF	TGTGCCAGCAGATACAGACAGTACACCGGGGAGCTGTTTTTT
TRBV7-9	NA	NA	TRBJ2-1	CASSSLSANEQFF	TGTGCCAGCAGCAGCCTAAGCGCCAATGAGCAGTTCTTC
TRBV5-4	TRBD1	NA	TRBJ2-5	CASSMTGSQETQYF	TGTGCCAGCAGCATGACAGGGAGCCAAGAGACCCAGTACTTC
TRBV5-1	TRBD1	NA	TRBJ1-5	CASRGGTGEEQPQHF	TGCGCCAGCAGGGGCGGGACAGGGGAGGAACAGCCCCAGCATTTT
TRBV5-8	NA	NA	TRBJ1-1	CASSLGMNTEAFF	TGTGCCAGCAGCTTGGGGATGAACACTGAAGCTTTCTTT
TRBV7-3	NA	NA	TRBJ2-5	CASSLSIQETQYF	TGTGCCAGCAGCTTGTCCATCCAAGAGACCCAGTACTTC
TRBV18	TRBD1	NA	TRBJ2-6	CASSPEGRGRGGANVLTF	TGTGCCAGCTCACCAGAAGGCAGGGGGCGCGGTGGGGCCAACGTCCTGACTTTC
TRBV11-2	TRBD1	NA	TRBJ1-3	CASSARTGDSGNTIYF	TGTGCCAGCAGCGCTAGGACAGGGGACTCTGGAAACACCATATATTTT
TRBV21-1	NA	NA	TRBJ2-7	CASSVSLLGAGAHEQYF	TGTGCCAGCAGCGTTTCCCTGTTGGGGGCGGGAGCCCACGAGCAGTACTTC
TRBV18	NA	NA	TRBJ2-3	CASSPRVTGTSTDTQYF	TGTGCCAGCTCACCACGGGTGACAGGTACTAGCACAGATACGCAGTATTTT
TRBV19	TRBD2	NA	TRBJ2-1	CASPPQGLADNYEQFF	TGTGCCAGTCCCCCACAGGGACTAGCGGACAACTATGAGCAGTTCTTC
TRBV4-1	NA	NA	TRBJ2-7	CASSQDLPYEQYF	TGCGCCAGCAGCCAAGATCTCCCCTACGAGCAGTACTTC
TRBV11-1	NA	NA	TRBJ2-5	CASSSDSPSETQYF	TGTGCCAGCAGCTCTGACAGTCCATCGGAGACCCAGTACTTC
TRBV5-1	NA	NA	TRBJ2-2	CASSLMHRVNTGELFF	TGCGCCAGCAGCTTGATGCACAGGGTAAACACCGGGGAGCTGTTTTTT
TRBV9	NA	NA	TRBJ1-1	CASSVQENTEAFF	TGTGCCAGCAGCGTCCAGGAGAACACTGAAGCTTTCTTT
TRBV7-6	TRBD2	NA	TRBJ2-1	CASSSPLTSGRIYEQFF	TGTGCCAGCAGCTCCCCCCTGACTAGCGGGAGAATATATGAGCAGTTCTTC
TRBV7-2	NA	NA	TRBJ1-5	CASSLVGGSNQPQHF	TGTGCCAGCAGCTTAGTTGGGGGGAGCAATCAGCCCCAGCATTTT
TRBV9	NA	once	TRBJ1-5	CASSPGVGGTQPQHF	TGTGCCAGCAGTCCCGGGGTAGGGGGTACTCAGCCCCAGCATTTT
TRBV12-1	NA	NA	TRBJ2-7	CASSFRSELAGGPYEQYF	TGTGCCAGCAGCTTTCGTTCAGAACTAGCGGGAGGGCCCTACGAGCAGTACTTC
TRBV11-3	TRBD2	NA	TRBJ2-7	CASSDRGGEQYF	TGTGCCAGCAGCGACCGGGGAGGGGAGCAGTACTTC
TRBV19	NA	NA	TRBJ1-5	CASSIQANQPQHF	TGTGCCAGTAGTATCCAGGCCAATCAGCCCCAGCATTTT
TRBV21-1	NA	NA	TRBJ2-4	CASSNGFPGAKNIQYF	TGTGCCAGCAGCAATGGGTTCCCAGGGGCCAAAAACATTCAGTACTTC
TRBV6-6	TRBD2	NA	TRBJ2-7	CASSPRLAGGYEQYF	TGTGCCAGCAGTCCCCGTCTAGCGGGAGGGTACGAGCAGTACTTC